A single sample is the source of the 8 T cell receptor beta chains below, sequenced in a study of patients and donors after allogeneic stem cell transplantation. In TCRdb, the RT-PCR reads were re-called with MiXCR into one record per CDR3 protein. This sample carries some 150,000 distinct CDR3 sequences, about two fifths of them seen once, and the ten largest clones take 50%. Sequencing was carried out using blood, either unsorted or a sorted T cell fraction (not recorded which). The receptors come from a human donor who was either an allogeneic HSCT recipient or a stem cell or donor lymphocyte infusion donor (not recorded which). It is not recorded whose cells these are; they may come from a transplant donor.

This clonotype was counted only a few times. The chain carries TRBV11-2 and TRBJ1-1; D possibly corresponds to TRBD1 (5 bases). V shed 5 bases and J shed 8 bases, with 18 bases lying between them. The CDR3 extends over 14 amino acids. Germline lookup yields CDR1 SGHAT and CDR2 FQNNGV. This CDR3 reads CASSPWGRSGEAFF. For the CDR3, the DNA is TGTGCCAGCAGCCCTTGGGGCCGGTCAGGGGAAGCTTTCTTT.

The table lists this clonotype with many counts. The chain is built from TRBV7-3 and TRBJ1-1, with no clear D. The V gene's germline CDR1 is SGHTA and CDR2 FQGTGA. With 5 bases removed from V and 1 base from J, the gap between germline ends came to 11 bases. There are 14 residues in the CDR3. DNA of the CDR3: TGTGCCAGCAGCCGTGGAGCGGGGAACACTGAAGCTTTCTTT. It is translated as CASSRGAGNTEAFF.

This clonotype was found a few times. CDR3 coding DNA: TGTGCCAGCAGCGCCTACGAGTCCGGCTACACCTTC. This translates into CASSAYESGYTF. The V call is TRBV9, the J call TRBJ1-2; D unresolved. Trimming removed 3 bases from V and 8 bases from J, with 11 bases in between. The CDR3 length is 12 residues. The germline V gene has CDR1 SGDLS and CDR2 YYNGEE.

The chain recombines TRBV7-6 with TRBJ1-2; D is perhaps TRBD1 (6 bases). The CDR3 consists of 14 residues. The V end was cut by 3 bases, the J end by 3 bases, with 11 bases between. Per the germline V gene, CDR1 is SGHVS and CDR2 is FNYEAQ. The CDR3 loop is CASSLDSYYYGYTF. As DNA, the CDR3 is TGTGCCAGCAGCTTGGACAGTTATTACTATGGCTACACCTTC.

This clonotype was observed a handful of times. The chain carries TRBV6-5 and TRBJ1-2, with a possible D match to TRBD1 (5 bases). Germline CDR1 reads MNHEY; CDR2 reads SVGAGI. Trimming stripped 6 bases from V and 2 bases from J, with 10 bases between. There are 13 residues in the CDR3. The DNA for the CDR3 is TGTGCCAGCAGGATCCAGGGAAACTATGGCTACACCTTC. Its translation is CASRIQGNYGYTF.

The rearrangement uses TRBV9 and TRBJ1-1, with unresolved D. Germline CDR1 and CDR2: SGDLS and YYNGEE. V lost 2 bases to trimming and J lost 1 base, with 12 bases between them. The CDR3 runs to 15 residues. CDR3 nucleotide sequence: TGTGCCAGCAGCGTCTCCTCGACCGGGAACACTGAAGCTTTCTTT. This codes for CASSVSSTGNTEAFF.

This clonotype was counted a few times. The V call is TRBV5-8, the J call TRBJ2-7; D is perhaps TRBD1 or TRBD2 (5 bases each). The CDR3 contains 15 residues. V was pared by 4 bases and J by 4 bases, with 18 bases between. CDR1 and CDR2 from the germline V gene are SGHTS and YDEGEE. The CDR3 nucleotides read TGTGCCAGCAGCCATTCCTCGGGGCCGGTGTACGAGCAGTACGTC. Translation gives CASSHSSGPVYEQYV.

The chain joins TRBV28 to TRBJ1-5; no firm D call. The CDR3 is 15 amino acids. The ends were cut back, 5 bases at V and 6 bases at J, with 17 bases in the middle. CDR1 MDHEN and CDR2 SYDVKM come from the germline V gene. The CDR3 protein is CASSLTLIAGQPQHF. The CDR3 DNA sequence: TGTGCCAGCAGTCTGACCCTGATAGCGGGTCAGCCCCAGCATTTT.